This T cell receptor (beta chain) was sequenced for a study of blood T cell repertoires in COVID-19. There are 12 residues in the CDR3. Germline V gene data show CDR1 as MNHEY and CDR2 as SVGAGI. The table came from immunoSEQ multiplex PCR; TCRdb's copy has only in-frame clones and leaves some out. Seen here are about 240,000 clones, 75% to 90% observed once, and the top ten hold less than 9.5%. The rearrangement uses TRBV6-5 and TRBJ2-3; no clear D gene. Sequenced material: peripheral blood. This clonotype was obtained from a woman at least 80 years old with COVID-19, enrolled during active disease. CDR3 in DNA: TGTGCGGTATCACTGTTCACAGATACGCAGTATTTT. Translating it yields CAVSLFTDTQYF.